The 4 T cell receptor beta chains in this list originate from one sample, sequenced in a study of blood T cell repertoires in COVID-19. Clones were sequenced by immunoSEQ multiplex PCR, and TCRdb holds only the in-frame ones, with some missing. Of under 300,000 clones listed, 85% to 90% are singletons. The sample comprised PBMCs or T cells enriched from blood (not recorded which). These receptors were taken from a man younger than 30 who had recovered from COVID-19.

In this sample, this clone turned up a few times. The CDR3 reads CASSFEGGVNQPQHF. The CDR3 region has the DNA TGTGCCAGCAGTTTTGAGGGCGGGGTGAATCAGCCCCAGCATTTT. This chain joins TRBV27 and TRBJ1-5; unclear D gene. The ends were cut back, 3 bases at V and 4 bases at J, with 13 bases in the middle. The CDR3 is 15 amino acids. Per germline, CDR1 MNHEY and CDR2 SMNVEV (reference sequence).

V usage is TRBV24-1 and J usage is TRBJ1-5; perhaps TRBD1 as D (5 bases). The V end was cut by 4 bases, the J end by 2 bases, with 14 bases between. Germline CDR1 KGHDR, CDR2 SFDVKD. The CDR3 spans 16 residues. CDR3 residues: CATSEGDWEGNQPQHF. The CDR3 DNA follows: TGTGCCACCAGTGAGGGGGACTGGGAGGGCAATCAGCCCCAGCATTTT.

The rearrangement joins TRBV13 to TRBJ1-2, with unresolved D. Trimming stripped 4 bases from V and 4 bases from J, with 13 bases between. CDR3 length: 14 amino acids. The V gene's germline CDR1 is PRHDT and CDR2 FYEKMQ (reference sequence). For the CDR3, the DNA is TGTGCCAGCAGCTCACCCTCAGGTTCCTATGGCTACACCTTC. This sequence encodes CASSSPSGSYGYTF.

This chain links TRBV6-1 with TRBJ1-6; 8 positions match TRBD1. Unmatched junction bases numbered 10, after V lost 2 bases and J lost 13 bases. Germline CDR1 and CDR2: MNHNS and SASEGT. This CDR3 has 15 amino acids. CDR3 sequence reads: CASSEYRDRGFPLHF. The CDR3 nucleotides are TGTGCCAGCAGTGAATATCGTGACAGGGGCTTCCCCCTCCACTTT.